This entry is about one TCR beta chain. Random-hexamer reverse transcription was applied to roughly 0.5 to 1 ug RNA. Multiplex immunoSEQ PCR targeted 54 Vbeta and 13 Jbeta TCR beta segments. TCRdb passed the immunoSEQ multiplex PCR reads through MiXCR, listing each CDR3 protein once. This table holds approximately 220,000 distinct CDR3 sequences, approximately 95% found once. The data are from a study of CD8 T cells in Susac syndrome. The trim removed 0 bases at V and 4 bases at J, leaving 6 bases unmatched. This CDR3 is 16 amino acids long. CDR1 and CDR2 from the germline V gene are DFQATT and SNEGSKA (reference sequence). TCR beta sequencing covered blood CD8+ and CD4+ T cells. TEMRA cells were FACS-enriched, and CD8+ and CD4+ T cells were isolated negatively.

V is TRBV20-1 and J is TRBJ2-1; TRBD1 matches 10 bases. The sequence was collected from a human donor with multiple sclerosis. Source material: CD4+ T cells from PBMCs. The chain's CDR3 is CSAREIGDRGYNEQFF. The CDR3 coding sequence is TGCAGTGCTAGAGAGATTGGGGACAGGGGTTACAATGAGCAGTTCTTC.